Each of the 29 T cell receptor beta chains below was sequenced from the same sample in a study of blood T cell repertoires in COVID-19 (dated by TCRdb to the early 2020s). To prepare the library, the immunoSEQ multiplex PCR assay was applied. Here the immuneACCESS table is served through TCRdb, limited to in-frame sequences with V and J called. Missing clones are a known gap in these copies; in checked studies unresolved V genes cover under half, and the rest lacks a known reason. Here the sample has some 150,000 clones; 65% to 85% occur a single time. 10% to 15% of the sample is in the top ten clones. The sequencing input was peripheral blood. All receptors derive from a man in his sixties with active or convalescent COVID-19.

This clone was detected once. The chain recombines TRBV18 with TRBJ2-5; no firm D call. CDR1 and CDR2 from the germline V gene are KGHSH and LQKENI. This CDR3 is built from 16 residues. Trimming took off 4 bases at V and 2 bases at J, with 17 bases between the two ends. CDR3 residues: CASSRDLLLNQETQYF. The CDR3 DNA sequence: TGTGCCAGCTCACGTGATTTATTGCTAAATCAAGAGACCCAGTACTTC.

This clone showed up just once. V usage is TRBV7-9 and J usage is TRBJ2-3, with a tentative D call TRBD2 (6 bases). Germline lookup yields CDR1 SEHNR and CDR2 FQNEAQ (reference sequence). Deletions cut 8 bases from V and 0 bases from J, with 21 bases between. The CDR3 has 17 residues. The CDR3 sequence is CASVSKLIAESTDTQYF. CDR3 nucleotides: TGTGCCAGCGTCTCGAAACTGATAGCGGAGAGCACAGATACGCAGTATTTT. Looking up the rest from reference TRBV7-9 and TRBJ2-3 gives the full variable domain: DTGVSQNPRHKITKRGQNVTFRCDPISEHNRLYWYRQTLGQGPEFLTYFQNEAQLEKSRLLSDRFSAERPKGSFSTLEIQRTEQGDSAMYLCASVSKLIAESTDTQYFGPGTRLTVL.

The rearrangement joins TRBV7-2 to TRBJ2-3; tentatively, D is TRBD1 (5 bases). The CDR3 is 14 residues long. Germline CDR1 reads SGHTA; CDR2 reads FQGNSA. Deletions cut 1 base from V and 2 bases from J, with 7 bases between. The CDR3 here is CASSLVQATDTQYF. Written as DNA, the CDR3 is TGTGCCAGCAGCTTAGTACAGGCCACAGATACGCAGTATTTT.

The chain is built from TRBV2 and TRBJ1-6; D is possibly TRBD1 (5 bases). This CDR3 has 15 amino acids. The germline V and J ends were trimmed by 7 bases and 7 bases, with 17 bases remaining between them. Germline values: CDR1 SNHLY, CDR2 FYNNEI. The CDR3 is CASKMGGNRNSPLHF. The CDR3, as DNA: TGTGCCAGCAAAATGGGGGGAAATCGGAATTCACCCCTCCACTTT.

The rearrangement uses TRBV29-1 and TRBJ2-1; 9 bases are shared with TRBD2. The CDR3 totals 17 residues. The V and J ends lost 4 bases and 5 bases, in that order; junction bases with no gene match: 15. Germline values: CDR1 SQVTM, CDR2 ANQGSEA. This CDR3 reads CSVVFILREGHNNEQFF. Here the CDR3 DNA reads TGCAGCGTTGTTTTTATATTGCGGGAGGGCCACAACAATGAGCAGTTCTTC.

V is TRBV18 and J is TRBJ2-7; 10 bases map to TRBD1. The CDR3 is 16 amino acids. J lost 3 bases, V lost 3 bases, and 8 bases had no gene match. Germline V lookup: CDR1 KGHSH, CDR2 LQKENI. The CDR3 nucleotides are TGTGCCAGCTCACCGCGACAGGGGGCTCAAGGCTACGAGCAGTACTTC. Translating it yields CASSPRQGAQGYEQYF.

The rearrangement joins TRBV6-4 to TRBJ2-2, with 10 bases that match TRBD1. The V gene's germline CDR1 is MRHNA and CDR2 SNTAGT. The ends lost 4 bases at V and 3 bases at J; junction bases unmatched: 2. CDR3 length: 15 amino acids. CDR3 region: CASSVGTGDTGELFF. The CDR3, as DNA: TGTGCCAGCAGTGTTGGGACAGGGGACACCGGGGAGCTGTTTTTT.

The gene calls are TRBV12-5 and TRBJ1-3; D is perhaps TRBD1 (6 bases). CDR1 and CDR2 (germline): LGHNT, FRNRAP. The CDR3 is made up of 15 amino acids. Between the trimmed V and J ends, which lost 5 bases and 0 bases, there was a span of 11 bases. This CDR3 reads CASGPGTNSGNTIYF. CDR3 nucleotides: TGTGCTAGTGGTCCGGGGACAAACTCTGGAAACACCATATATTTT.

The chain combines TRBV11-2 with TRBJ2-1, with 7 bases identical to TRBD2. This CDR3 has 15 residues. The V segment lost 1 base and the J segment 8 bases; nucleotides outside the gene matches: 8. Germline V CDR1 and CDR2: SGHAT, FQNNGV. The CDR3 loop is CASSLVGREYDEQFF. CDR3 DNA: TGTGCCAGCAGCTTAGTCGGGCGGGAGTACGATGAGCAGTTCTTC.

This clone has a single count. J is TRBJ2-3 and V is TRBV6-5, with 11 positions matching TRBD2. V dropped 8 bases and J dropped 0; count of bases not matched to a gene: 4. This CDR3 comprises 15 residues. CDR1 and CDR2 (germline): MNHEY, SVGAGI. CDR3 bases: TGTGCCAGCCGGGGACTAGCGGTTAGCACAGATACGCAGTATTTT. Translating gives CASRGLAVSTDTQYF.

The gene calls are TRBV9 and TRBJ1-1; D unresolved. V was trimmed by 3 bases and J by 4 bases, leaving 10 bases between them. Germline CDR1 and CDR2: SGDLS and YYNGEE. The CDR3 consists of 13 residues. For the CDR3, the DNA is TGTGCCAGCAGCGGCGGAGGGTTCACTGAAGCTTTCTTT. Amino acids: CASSGGGFTEAFF. Supplemented by reference TRBV9 and TRBJ1-1, the full variable domain reads DSGVTQTPKHLITATGQRVTLRCSPRSGDLSVYWYQQSLDQGLQFLIQYYNGEERAKGNILERFSAQQFPDLHSELNLSSLELGDSALYFCASSGGGFTEAFFGQGTRLTVV.

CDR3 region: CASSIQNEQFF. The DNA for the CDR3 is TGTGCCAGCAGCATACAAAATGAGCAGTTCTTC. The chain carries TRBV12-3 or TRBV12-4 and TRBJ2-1; D is uncertain. The CDR3 spans 11 residues. V was cut by 6 bases and J by 7 bases, with 7 bases left in between.

This chain links TRBV10-1 with TRBJ2-2, with 10 bases lining up with TRBD2. The length of the CDR3 is 17 residues. V shed 0 bases and J 4 bases; nucleotides not matched to a gene: 5. Germline V CDR1 and CDR2: WNHNN, SYGVQD (reference sequence). The CDR3, as DNA: TGCGCCAGCAGTGAGTCTCTAGCGGGAGTGGTCACCGGGGAGCTGTTTTTT. Its translation is CASSESLAGVVTGELFF.

The chain joins TRBV28 to TRBJ2-5, with 8 nucleotides matching TRBD1. The ends lost 6 bases at V and 5 bases at J; junction bases unmatched: 8. The CDR3 sequence is 14 residues long. The germline V gene encodes CDR1 MDHEN and CDR2 SYDVKM. CDR3 amino acids: CASSRTGIGETQYF. The CDR3 nucleotides read TGTGCCAGCAGCCGGACAGGGATTGGGGAGACCCAGTACTTC.

The V gene is TRBV27, the J gene TRBJ2-7; D might be TRBD2 (6 bases). The germline V gene encodes CDR1 MNHEY and CDR2 SMNVEV (reference sequence). Trimming pared 8 bases from V and 0 bases from J, leaving 14 bases between. The CDR3 loop spans 14 amino acids. Here the CDR3 reads CASGGEWGSYEQYF. The CDR3 DNA is TGTGCCAGCGGAGGGGAGTGGGGCTCCTACGAGCAGTACTTC.

This chain uses TRBV25-1 with TRBJ1-2, with D possibly being TRBD1 (5 bases). V was shortened by 2 bases and J by 8 bases, with 12 bases between the two germline ends. From germline, CDR1 is MGHDK and CDR2 SYGVNS. The CDR3 covers 13 residues. The CDR3 loop reads CASSERGGRGYTF. The CDR3 nucleotides read TGTGCCAGCAGTGAACGGGGCGGGAGGGGCTACACCTTC.

The V call is TRBV6-2 or TRBV6-3, the J call TRBJ2-3, with a possible D match to TRBD1 (6 bases). V lost 4 bases and J lost 8, with 16 bases in between. This CDR3 has 14 residues. Germline values: CDR1 MNHEY, CDR2 SVGEGT. In DNA, the CDR3 is TGTGCCAGCAGTTCCCCGATGGACAGATCTACGCAGTATTTT. Translated: CASSSPMDRSTQYF.

The chain couples TRBV7-3 to TRBJ2-2; 9 positions match TRBD2. The CDR3 is 15 residues long. Germline V gene lookup returns CDR1 SGHTA and CDR2 FQGTGA. J lost 4 bases, V lost 5 bases, and 5 bases had no gene match. DNA of the CDR3: TGTGCCAGCAGCCTAGCGGGAAGGGCCACCGGGGAGCTGTTTTTT. It codes for CASSLAGRATGELFF. Complete variable domain (other parts from reference TRBV7-3 and TRBJ2-2): GAGVSQTPSNKVTEKGKYVELRCDPISGHTALYWYRQSLGQGPEFLIYFQGTGAADDSGLPNDRFFAVRPEGSVSTLKIQRTERGDSAVYLCASSLAGRATGELFFGEGSRLTVL.

The table lists this clone with a few counts. The V and J genes are TRBV18 and TRBJ1-3, with D tentatively TRBD1 (6 bases). Per germline, CDR1 KGHSH and CDR2 LQKENI. V lost 3 bases, J lost 1 base, and 10 bases lay in between. This CDR3 spans 15 amino acids. The CDR3 spells CASSPQGISGNTIYF. CDR3 DNA: TGTGCCAGCTCACCTCAGGGGATTTCTGGAAACACCATATATTTT.

This chain links TRBV28 with TRBJ2-7; tentative D call: TRBD2 (6 bases). The germline V and J ends were trimmed by 6 bases and 7 bases, with 22 bases remaining between them. The length of the CDR3 is 15 residues. CDR1 and CDR2 from the germline V gene are MDHEN and SYDVKM. CDR3 DNA: TGTGCCAGCAGCCTCCCAGACTCCTTCGGGGGAGAGCAGTACTTC. It is translated as CASSLPDSFGGEQYF. Complete variable domain (other parts from reference TRBV28 and TRBJ2-7): DVKVTQSSRYLVKRTGEKVFLECVQDMDHENMFWYRQDPGLGLRLIYFSYDVKMKEKGDIPEGYSVSREKKERFSLILESASTNQTSMYLCASSLPDSFGGEQYFGPGTRLTVT.

The genes are TRBV24-1 and TRBJ2-2; 9 nucleotides align to TRBD1. After removal of 3 bases from V and 0 bases from J, the junction contained 4 bases not matched to a gene. The CDR3 spans 17 residues. Germline-derived CDR1 and CDR2 are KGHDR and SFDVKD. The CDR3 region is CATSDPRDRANTGELFF. CDR3 DNA: TGTGCCACCAGTGATCCCCGGGACAGGGCGAACACCGGGGAGCTGTTTTTT.

The chain uses TRBV27 and TRBJ2-1; a possible D gene is TRBD1 (5 bases). Trimming cost V 6 bases and J 3 bases, with 12 bases left between them. CDR1 MNHEY and CDR2 SMNVEV come from the germline V gene (reference sequence). The CDR3 consists of 14 residues. CDR3 coding DNA: TGTGCCAGCAGGACAGCGCAGGACTACAATGAGCAGTTCTTC. It encodes CASRTAQDYNEQFF.

V usage is TRBV28 and J usage is TRBJ1-3; possibly TRBD1 for D (6 bases). Looked up from germline, CDR1 is MDHEN and CDR2 is SYDVKM. Trimming cost V 8 bases and J 8 bases, with 19 bases left between them. The CDR3 extends over 14 amino acids. The DNA for the CDR3 is TGTGCCAGCCGATCCAACAGGGTGGAAGACACCATATATTTT. Protein product: CASRSNRVEDTIYF. The variable domain in full, with the rest retrieved from reference TRBV28 and TRBJ1-3, is DVKVTQSSRYLVKRTGEKVFLECVQDMDHENMFWYRQDPGLGLRLIYFSYDVKMKEKGDIPEGYSVSREKKERFSLILESASTNQTSMYLCASRSNRVEDTIYFGEGSWLTVV.

This rearrangement joins TRBV5-1 to TRBJ2-1, with 10 bases aligning to TRBD2. With 4 bases clipped from V and 6 bases from J, the junction kept 10 bases outside the gene matches. Germline V gene data show CDR1 as SGHRS and CDR2 as YFSETQ. The CDR3 has 16 residues. The CDR3 protein is CASSAEAGGGLNEQFF. The CDR3 region has the DNA TGCGCCAGCAGCGCGGAAGCGGGAGGGGGGCTCAATGAGCAGTTCTTC.

This chain uses TRBV5-1 with TRBJ2-1; D is unclear. The CDR3 runs to 15 residues. Deletions cut 7 bases from V and 0 bases from J, with 14 bases between. The V gene's germline CDR1 is SGHRS and CDR2 YFSETQ. CDR3 loop: CASPCRSISYNEQFF. CDR3 nucleotides: TGCGCCAGCCCCTGTAGATCGATCTCCTACAATGAGCAGTTCTTC.

The chain has TRBV28 and TRBJ1-5; D not certain. The germline V and J ends were trimmed by 8 bases and 4 bases, with 9 bases remaining between them. Germline values: CDR1 MDHEN, CDR2 SYDVKM. The CDR3 is 12 amino acids. The CDR3 DNA reads as TGTGCCAGCGGGCCCTTAAATCAGCCCCAGCATTTT. Its translation is CASGPLNQPQHF.

The gene calls are TRBV14 and TRBJ1-2; unclear D gene. Trimming took off 6 bases at V and 2 bases at J, with 10 bases between the two ends. The CDR3 consists of 13 residues. The germline gives CDR1 SGHDN, CDR2 FVKESK. The DNA of the CDR3 is TGTGCCAGCAGTGGGCTTGCGAACTATGGCTACACCTTC. Residues: CASSGLANYGYTF.

The chain uses TRBV19 and TRBJ2-6, with a tentative D call TRBD2 (5 bases). Trimming left V 5 bases short and J 4 bases short, with 12 bases between. Germline values: CDR1 LNHDA, CDR2 SQIVND (reference sequence). The CDR3 runs 15 residues. CDR3: CASSSAGSGANVLTF. CDR3 nucleotide sequence: TGTGCCAGTAGTTCCGCGGGTTCGGGGGCCAACGTCCTGACTTTC.

The J gene is TRBJ1-6, the V gene TRBV18, with 9 bases lining up with TRBD1. Trimming cost V 5 bases and J 7 bases; bases outside gene matches: 6. The CDR3 runs to 15 residues. CDR1 is KGHSH, CDR2 LQKENI, per germline. The CDR3 bases are TGTGCCAGCTCAGCCCGGGACAGGGCCAATTCACCCCTCCACTTT. This sequence encodes CASSARDRANSPLHF.